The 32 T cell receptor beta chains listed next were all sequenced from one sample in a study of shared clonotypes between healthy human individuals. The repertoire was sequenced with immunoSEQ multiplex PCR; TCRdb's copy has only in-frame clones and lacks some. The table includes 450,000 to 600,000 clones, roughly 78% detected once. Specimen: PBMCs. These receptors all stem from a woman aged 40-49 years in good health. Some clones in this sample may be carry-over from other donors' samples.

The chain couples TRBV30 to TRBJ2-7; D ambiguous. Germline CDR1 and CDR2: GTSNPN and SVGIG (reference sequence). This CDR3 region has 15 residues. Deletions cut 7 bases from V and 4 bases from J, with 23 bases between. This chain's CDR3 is CASSHGRQLQYEQYF. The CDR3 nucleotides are TGTGCCTCTTCCCACGGACGGCAGCTTCAGTACGAGCAGTACTTC.

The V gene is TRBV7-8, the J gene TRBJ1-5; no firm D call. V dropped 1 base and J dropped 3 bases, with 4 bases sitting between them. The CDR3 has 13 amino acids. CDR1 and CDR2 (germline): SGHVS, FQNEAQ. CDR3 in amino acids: CASSLEHNQPQHF. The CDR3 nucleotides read TGTGCCAGCAGCTTAGAACACAATCAGCCCCAGCATTTT.

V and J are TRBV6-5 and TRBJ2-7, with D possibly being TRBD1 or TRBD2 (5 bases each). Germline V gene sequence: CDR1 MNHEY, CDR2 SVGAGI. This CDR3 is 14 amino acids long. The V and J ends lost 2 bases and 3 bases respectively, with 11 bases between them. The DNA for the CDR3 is TGTGCCAGCAGTTACGGCAGGGAGATCTACGAGCAGTACTTC. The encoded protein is CASSYGREIYEQYF.

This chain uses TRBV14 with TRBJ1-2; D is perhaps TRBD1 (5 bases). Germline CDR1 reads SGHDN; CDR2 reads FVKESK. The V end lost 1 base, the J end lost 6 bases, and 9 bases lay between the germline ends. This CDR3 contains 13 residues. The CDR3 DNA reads TGTGCCAGCAGCCAAGGGGGGTTCGATGGCTACACCTTC. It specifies CASSQGGFDGYTF.

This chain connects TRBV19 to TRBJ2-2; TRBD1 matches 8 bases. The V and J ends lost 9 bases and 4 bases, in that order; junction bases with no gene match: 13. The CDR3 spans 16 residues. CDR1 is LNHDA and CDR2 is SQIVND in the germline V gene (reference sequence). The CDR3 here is CASNPSDRGGTGELFF. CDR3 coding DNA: TGTGCCAGCAATCCGAGCGACAGGGGAGGCACCGGGGAGCTGTTTTTT.

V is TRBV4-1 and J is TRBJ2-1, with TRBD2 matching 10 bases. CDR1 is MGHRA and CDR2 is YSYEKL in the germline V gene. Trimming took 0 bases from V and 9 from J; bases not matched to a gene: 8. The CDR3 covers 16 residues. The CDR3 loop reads CASSQDLATSGREQFF. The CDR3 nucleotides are TGCGCCAGCAGCCAAGACCTTGCGACTAGCGGGCGTGAGCAGTTCTTC.

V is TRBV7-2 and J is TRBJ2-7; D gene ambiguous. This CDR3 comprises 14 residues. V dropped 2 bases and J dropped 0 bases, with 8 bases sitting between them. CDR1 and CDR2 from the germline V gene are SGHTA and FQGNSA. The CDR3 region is CASSLNAGSYEQYF. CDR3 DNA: TGTGCCAGCAGCTTAAACGCCGGCTCCTACGAGCAGTACTTC.

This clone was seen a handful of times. CDR3 region: CASSHGGWNEQFF. DNA for the CDR3: TGTGCCAGCAGCCACGGGGGCTGGAATGAGCAGTTCTTC. This chain connects TRBV5-4 to TRBJ2-1; D may be TRBD1 or TRBD2 (6 bases each). Germline assignment: CDR1 SGHNT and CDR2 YYREEE (reference sequence). This CDR3 has 13 amino acids. V was pared by 4 bases and J by 7 bases, with 12 bases between.

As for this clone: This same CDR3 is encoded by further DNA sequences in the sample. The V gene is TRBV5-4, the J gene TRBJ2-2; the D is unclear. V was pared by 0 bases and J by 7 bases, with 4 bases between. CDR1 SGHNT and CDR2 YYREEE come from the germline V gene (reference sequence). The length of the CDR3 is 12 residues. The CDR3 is CASSLVVGELFF. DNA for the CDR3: TGTGCCAGCAGCTTGGTAGTCGGGGAGCTGTTTTTT.

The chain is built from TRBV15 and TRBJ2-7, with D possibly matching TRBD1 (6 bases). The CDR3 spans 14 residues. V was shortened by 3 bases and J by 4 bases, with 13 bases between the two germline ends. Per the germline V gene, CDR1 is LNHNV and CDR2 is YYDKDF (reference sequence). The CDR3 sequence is CATSRPGAGYEQYF. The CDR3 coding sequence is TGTGCCACCAGCAGGCCAGGGGCGGGTTACGAGCAGTACTTC. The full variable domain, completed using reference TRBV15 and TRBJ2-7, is DAMVIQNPRYQVTQFGKPVTLSCSQTLNHNVMYWYQQKSSQAPKLLFHYYDKDFNNEADTPDNFQSRRPNTSFCFLDIRSPGLGDTAMYLCATSRPGAGYEQYFGPGTRLTVT.

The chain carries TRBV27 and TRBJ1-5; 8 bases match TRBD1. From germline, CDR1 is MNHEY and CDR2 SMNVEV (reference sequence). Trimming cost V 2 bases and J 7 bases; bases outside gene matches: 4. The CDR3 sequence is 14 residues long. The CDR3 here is CASSLGTGKQPQHF. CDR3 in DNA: TGTGCCAGCAGTTTAGGGACAGGTAAACAGCCCCAGCATTTT.

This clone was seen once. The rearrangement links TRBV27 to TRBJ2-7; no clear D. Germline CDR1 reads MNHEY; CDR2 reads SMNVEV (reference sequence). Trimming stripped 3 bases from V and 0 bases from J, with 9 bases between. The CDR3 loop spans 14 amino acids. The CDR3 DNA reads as TGTGCCAGCAGTTTGCTGTGGAGCTCCTACGAGCAGTACTTC. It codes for CASSLLWSSYEQYF.

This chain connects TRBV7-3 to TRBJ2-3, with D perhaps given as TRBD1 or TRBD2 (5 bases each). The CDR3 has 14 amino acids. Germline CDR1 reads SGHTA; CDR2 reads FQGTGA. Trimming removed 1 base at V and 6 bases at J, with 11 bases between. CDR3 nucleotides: TGTGCCAGCAGCTTAAGGGACGGCCGGGATACGCAGTATTTT. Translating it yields CASSLRDGRDTQYF.

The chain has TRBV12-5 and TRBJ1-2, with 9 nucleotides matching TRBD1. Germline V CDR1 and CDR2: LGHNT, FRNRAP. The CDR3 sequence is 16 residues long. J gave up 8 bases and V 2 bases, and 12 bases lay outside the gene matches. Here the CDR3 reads CASGLTPGTGRNGYTF. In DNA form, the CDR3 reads TGTGCTAGTGGTTTGACCCCCGGGACAGGGAGGAACGGCTACACCTTC.

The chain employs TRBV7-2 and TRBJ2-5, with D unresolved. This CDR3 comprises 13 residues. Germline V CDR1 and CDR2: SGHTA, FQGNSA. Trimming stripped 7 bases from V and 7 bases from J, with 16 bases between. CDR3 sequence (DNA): TGTGCCAGCACCCCCTTCTCTGGGGTGACCCAGTACTTC. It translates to CASTPFSGVTQYF.

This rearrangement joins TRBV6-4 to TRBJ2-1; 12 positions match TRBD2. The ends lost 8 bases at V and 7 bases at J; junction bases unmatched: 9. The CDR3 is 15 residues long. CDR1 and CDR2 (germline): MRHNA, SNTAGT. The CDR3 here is CASSRRGTSGNEQFF. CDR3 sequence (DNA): TGTGCCAGCTCTCGGCGGGGGACTAGCGGGAATGAGCAGTTCTTC.

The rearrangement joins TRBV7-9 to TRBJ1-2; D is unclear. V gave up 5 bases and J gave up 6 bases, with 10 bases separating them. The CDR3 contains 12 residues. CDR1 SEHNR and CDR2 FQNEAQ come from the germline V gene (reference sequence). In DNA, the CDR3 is TGTGCCAGCAGCCCTCCGTTCGATGGCTACACCTTC. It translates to CASSPPFDGYTF.

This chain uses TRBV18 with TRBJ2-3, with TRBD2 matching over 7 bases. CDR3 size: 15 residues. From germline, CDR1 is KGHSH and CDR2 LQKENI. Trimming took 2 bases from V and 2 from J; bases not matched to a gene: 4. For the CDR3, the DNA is TGTGCCAGCTCACCAGGGAGGGGCCCCACAGATACGCAGTATTTT. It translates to CASSPGRGPTDTQYF.

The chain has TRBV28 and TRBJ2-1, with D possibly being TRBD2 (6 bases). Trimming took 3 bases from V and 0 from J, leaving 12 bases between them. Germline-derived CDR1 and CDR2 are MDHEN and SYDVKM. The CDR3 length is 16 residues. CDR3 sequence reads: CASSFTSTSSYNEQFF. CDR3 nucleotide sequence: TGTGCCAGCAGTTTCACTAGCACGAGCTCCTACAATGAGCAGTTCTTC.

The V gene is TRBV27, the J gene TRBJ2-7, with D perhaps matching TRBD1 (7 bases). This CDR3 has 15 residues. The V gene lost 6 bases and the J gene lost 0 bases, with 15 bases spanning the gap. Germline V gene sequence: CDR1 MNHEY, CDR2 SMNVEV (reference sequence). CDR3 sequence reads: CASRFAGQHSYEQYF. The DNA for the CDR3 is TGTGCCAGCAGATTCGCGGGACAGCACTCCTACGAGCAGTACTTC.

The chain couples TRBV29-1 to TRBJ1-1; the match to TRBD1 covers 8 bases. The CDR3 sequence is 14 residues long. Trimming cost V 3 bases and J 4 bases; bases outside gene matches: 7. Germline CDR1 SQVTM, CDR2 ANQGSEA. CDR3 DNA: TGCAGCGTTGAGTCGCAGGGGGCGGGCACTGAAGCTTTCTTT. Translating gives CSVESQGAGTEAFF.

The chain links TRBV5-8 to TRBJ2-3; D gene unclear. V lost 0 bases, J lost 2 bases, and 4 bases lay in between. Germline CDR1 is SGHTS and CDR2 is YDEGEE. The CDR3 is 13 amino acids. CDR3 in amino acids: CASSLVDTDTQYF. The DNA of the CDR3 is TGTGCCAGCAGCTTGGTCGACACAGATACGCAGTATTTT.

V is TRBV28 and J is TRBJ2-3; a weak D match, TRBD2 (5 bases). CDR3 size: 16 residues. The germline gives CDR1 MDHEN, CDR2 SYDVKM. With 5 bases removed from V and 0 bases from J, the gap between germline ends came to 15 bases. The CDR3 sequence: CASSPAGNPSTDTQYF. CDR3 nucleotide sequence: TGTGCCAGCAGTCCCGCCGGGAACCCTAGCACAGATACGCAGTATTTT.

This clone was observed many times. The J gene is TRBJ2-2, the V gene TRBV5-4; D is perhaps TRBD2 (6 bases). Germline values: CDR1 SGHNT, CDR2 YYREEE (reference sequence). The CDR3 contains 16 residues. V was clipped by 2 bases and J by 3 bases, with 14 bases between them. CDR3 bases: TGTGCCAGCAGCTTAGTGGGACTGAGATACACCGGGGAGCTGTTTTTT. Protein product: CASSLVGLRYTGELFF.

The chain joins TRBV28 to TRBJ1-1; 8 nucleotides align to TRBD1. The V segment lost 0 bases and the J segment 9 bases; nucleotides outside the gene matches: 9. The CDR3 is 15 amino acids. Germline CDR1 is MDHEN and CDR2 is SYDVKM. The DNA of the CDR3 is TGTGCCAGCAGTTTATGGGGGAGACAGGGGAACCAAGCTTTCTTT. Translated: CASSLWGRQGNQAFF.

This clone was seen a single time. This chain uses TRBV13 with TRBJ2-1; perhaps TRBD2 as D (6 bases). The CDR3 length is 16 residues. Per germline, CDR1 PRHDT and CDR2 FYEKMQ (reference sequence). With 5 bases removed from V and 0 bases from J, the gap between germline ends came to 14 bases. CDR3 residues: CASSIRRGISYNEQFF. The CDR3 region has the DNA TGTGCCAGCAGCATCCGACGGGGGATCTCCTACAATGAGCAGTTCTTC.

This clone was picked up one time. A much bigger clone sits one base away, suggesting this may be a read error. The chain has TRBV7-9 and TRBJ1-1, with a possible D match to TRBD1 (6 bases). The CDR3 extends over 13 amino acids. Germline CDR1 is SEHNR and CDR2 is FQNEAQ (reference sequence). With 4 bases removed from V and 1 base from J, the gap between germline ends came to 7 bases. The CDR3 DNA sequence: TGTGCCAGCAGCTCGGGACAGAACACTGAAGCTTTCTTT. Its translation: CASSSGQNTEAFF.

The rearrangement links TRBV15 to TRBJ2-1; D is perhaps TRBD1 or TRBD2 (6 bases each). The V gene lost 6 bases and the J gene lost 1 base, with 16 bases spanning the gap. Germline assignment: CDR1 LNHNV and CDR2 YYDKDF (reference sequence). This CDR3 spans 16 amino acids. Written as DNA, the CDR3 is TGTGCCACCAGGACTTTACGGGGGCAATCCTACAATGAGCAGTTCTTC. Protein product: CATRTLRGQSYNEQFF.

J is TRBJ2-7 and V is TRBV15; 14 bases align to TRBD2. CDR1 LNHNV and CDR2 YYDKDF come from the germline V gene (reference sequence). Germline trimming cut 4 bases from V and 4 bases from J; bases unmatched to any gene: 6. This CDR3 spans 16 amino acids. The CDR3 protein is CATSNWGTSGSYEQYF. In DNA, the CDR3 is TGTGCCACCAGCAACTGGGGGACTAGCGGGAGTTACGAGCAGTACTTC. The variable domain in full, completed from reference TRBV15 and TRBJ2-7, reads DAMVIQNPRYQVTQFGKPVTLSCSQTLNHNVMYWYQQKSSQAPKLLFHYYDKDFNNEADTPDNFQSRRPNTSFCFLDIRSPGLGDTAMYLCATSNWGTSGSYEQYFGPGTRLTVT.

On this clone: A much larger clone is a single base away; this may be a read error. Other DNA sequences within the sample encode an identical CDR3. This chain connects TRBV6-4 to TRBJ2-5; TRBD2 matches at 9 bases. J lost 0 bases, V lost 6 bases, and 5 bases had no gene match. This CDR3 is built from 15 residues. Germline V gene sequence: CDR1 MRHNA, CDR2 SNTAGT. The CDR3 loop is CASSLLAGDQETQYF. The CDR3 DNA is TGTGCCAGCAGCCTATTAGCGGGAGACCAAGAGACCCAGTACTTC.

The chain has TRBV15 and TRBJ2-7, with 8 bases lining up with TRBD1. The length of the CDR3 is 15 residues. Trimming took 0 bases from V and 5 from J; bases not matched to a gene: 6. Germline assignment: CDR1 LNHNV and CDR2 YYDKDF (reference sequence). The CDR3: CATSRDGTGGDEQYF. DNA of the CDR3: TGTGCCACCAGCAGAGATGGGACAGGCGGGGACGAGCAGTACTTC.

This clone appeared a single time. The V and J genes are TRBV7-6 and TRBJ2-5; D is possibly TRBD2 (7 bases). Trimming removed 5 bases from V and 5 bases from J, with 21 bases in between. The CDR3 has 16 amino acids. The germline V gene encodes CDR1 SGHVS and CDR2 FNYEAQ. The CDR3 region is CASSNPGRYRGETQYF. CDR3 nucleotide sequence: TGTGCCAGCAGCAACCCCGGGAGGTATAGGGGGGAGACCCAGTACTTC.